This T cell receptor (beta chain) came from a study of radiotherapy plus CTLA-4 blockade in lung cancer. Study information: There were objective responses in over 15% of patients, and around 30% had disease control.

Libraries were prepared by immunoSEQ multiplex PCR; TCRdb keeps only in-frame clonotypes and omits some of them. The table has about 99,000 clones, 88% seen once. Patients had chemo-refractory metastatic non-small-cell lung cancer and received focal radiation plus CTLA-4 blockade that used ipilimumab. Study-wide findings and caveats: Early blood T cell clone dynamics, with interferon-beta, were reported to best predict response. Expansion in blood of tumor-derived TCR clones was seen after radiotherapy plus ipilimumab.

To note about this clone: The antigen is undetermined.

In germline, CDR1 is SGHNT, CDR2 YYREEE (reference sequence). The CDR3 contains 15 residues. V dropped 4 bases and J dropped 0 bases, with 10 bases sitting between them. V and J are TRBV5-4 and TRBJ2-2; the D gene is possibly TRBD2 (5 bases). The specimen comprised peripheral blood, sampled from a patient treated with radiotherapy plus ipilimumab. This sequence was found in a human donor with non-small cell lung cancer that progressed on radiotherapy plus ipilimumab. The CDR3 spells CASSPGGANTGELFF. The CDR3 coding sequence is TGTGCCAGCAGCCCCGGAGGCGCGAACACCGGGGAGCTGTTTTTT.